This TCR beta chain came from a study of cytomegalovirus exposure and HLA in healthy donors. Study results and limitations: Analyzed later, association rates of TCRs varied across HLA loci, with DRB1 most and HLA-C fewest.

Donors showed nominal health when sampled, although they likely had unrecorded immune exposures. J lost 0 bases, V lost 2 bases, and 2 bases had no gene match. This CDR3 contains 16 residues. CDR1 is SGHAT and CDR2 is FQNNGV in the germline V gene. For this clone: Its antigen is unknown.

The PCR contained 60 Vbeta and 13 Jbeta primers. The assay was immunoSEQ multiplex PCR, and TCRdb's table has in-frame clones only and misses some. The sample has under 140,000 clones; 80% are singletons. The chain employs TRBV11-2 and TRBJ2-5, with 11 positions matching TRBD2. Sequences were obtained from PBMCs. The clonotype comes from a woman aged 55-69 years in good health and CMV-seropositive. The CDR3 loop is CASSLSSGRHQETQYF. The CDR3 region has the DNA TGTGCCAGCAGCTTATCTAGCGGGAGGCACCAAGAGACCCAGTACTTC.